This entry describes one T cell receptor (beta chain). Its antigen is unknown. This record belongs to a study of cytomegalovirus exposure and HLA in healthy donors. The PCR ran on 60 Vbeta and 13 Jbeta primers. The data were produced by immunoSEQ multiplex PCR, yet TCRdb's version contains in-frame clones alone and is incomplete. The data show approximately 91,000 clones, roughly 86% seen once. The CDR3 sequence is 15 residues long. Unmatched junction bases numbered 7, after V lost 4 bases and J lost 1 base. In germline, CDR1 is LGHNA, CDR2 YNFKEQ. General study findings and limits: TCR beta V segments were, for the most part, productive about 90% or about 30% of the time in an earlier analysis. The study labeled approximately 150 TCR beta chains cytomegalovirus-associated. In a later analysis, at a false discovery rate of 0.05, 16,951 TCR beta sequences matched HLA alleles. The availability of immune exposure information extended only to CMV serostatus.

What was sequenced was PBMCs. The TCR originated in a human donor in good health. The chain joins TRBV4-2 to TRBJ2-7, with TRBD1 matching over 7 bases. In nucleotides, the CDR3 is TGTGCCAGCAGCCCTCAGGGGGTTAGGTCCTACGAGCAGTACTTC. It yields the protein CASSPQGVRSYEQYF.